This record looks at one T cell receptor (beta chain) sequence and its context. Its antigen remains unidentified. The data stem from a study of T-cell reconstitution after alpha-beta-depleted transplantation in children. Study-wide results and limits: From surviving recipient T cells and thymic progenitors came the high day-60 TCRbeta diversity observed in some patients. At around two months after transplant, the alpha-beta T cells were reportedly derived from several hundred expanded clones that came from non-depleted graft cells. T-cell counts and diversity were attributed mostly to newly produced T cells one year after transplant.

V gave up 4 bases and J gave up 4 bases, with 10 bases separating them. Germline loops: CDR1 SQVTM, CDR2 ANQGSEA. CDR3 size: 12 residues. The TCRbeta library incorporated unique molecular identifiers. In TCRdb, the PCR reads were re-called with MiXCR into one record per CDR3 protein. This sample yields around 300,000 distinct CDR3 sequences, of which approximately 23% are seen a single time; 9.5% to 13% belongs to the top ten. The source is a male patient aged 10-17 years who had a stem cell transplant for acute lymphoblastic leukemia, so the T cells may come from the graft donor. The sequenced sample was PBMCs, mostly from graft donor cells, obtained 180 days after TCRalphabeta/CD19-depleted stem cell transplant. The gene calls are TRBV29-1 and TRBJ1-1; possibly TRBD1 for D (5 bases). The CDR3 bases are TGCAGCGTTGTTAGGGGAGGCACTGAAGCTTTCTTT. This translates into CSVVRGGTEAFF. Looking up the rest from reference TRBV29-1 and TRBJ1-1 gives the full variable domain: SAVISQKPSRDICQRGTSLTIQCQVDSQVTMMFWYRQQPGQSLTLIATANQGSEATYESGFVIDKFPISRPNLTFSTLTVSNMSPEDSSIYLCSVVRGGTEAFFGQGTRLTVV.